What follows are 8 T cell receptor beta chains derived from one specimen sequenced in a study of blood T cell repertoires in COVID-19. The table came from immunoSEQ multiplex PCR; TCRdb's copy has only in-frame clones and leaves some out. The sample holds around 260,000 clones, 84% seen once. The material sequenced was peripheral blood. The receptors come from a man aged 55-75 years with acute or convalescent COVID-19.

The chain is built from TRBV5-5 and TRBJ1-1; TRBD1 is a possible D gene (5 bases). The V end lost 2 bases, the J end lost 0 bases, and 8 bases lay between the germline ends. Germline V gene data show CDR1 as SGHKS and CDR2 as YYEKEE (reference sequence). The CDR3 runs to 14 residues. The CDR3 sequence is CASSFGGMNTEAFF. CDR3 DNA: TGTGCCAGCAGCTTCGGGGGAATGAACACTGAAGCTTTCTTT.

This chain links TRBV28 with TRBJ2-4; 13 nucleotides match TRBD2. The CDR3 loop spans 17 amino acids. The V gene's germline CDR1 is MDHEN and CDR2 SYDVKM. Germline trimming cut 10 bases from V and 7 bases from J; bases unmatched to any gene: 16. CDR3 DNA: TGTGCCATAAGCGGACTAGCGGGAGAGTTGGTCGGGAACATTCAGTACTTC. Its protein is CAISGLAGELVGNIQYF.

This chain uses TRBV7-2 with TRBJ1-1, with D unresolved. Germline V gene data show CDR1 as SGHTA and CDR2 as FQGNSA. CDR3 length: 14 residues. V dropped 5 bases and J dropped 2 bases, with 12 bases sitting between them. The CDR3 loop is CASSPWAGNTEAFF. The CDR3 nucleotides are TGTGCCAGCAGCCCATGGGCTGGCAACACTGAAGCTTTCTTT.

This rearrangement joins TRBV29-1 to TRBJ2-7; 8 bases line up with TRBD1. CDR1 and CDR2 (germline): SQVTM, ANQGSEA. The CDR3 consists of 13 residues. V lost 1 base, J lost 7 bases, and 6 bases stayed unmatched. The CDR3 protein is CSVEAQGAREQYF. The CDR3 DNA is TGCAGCGTTGAAGCCCAGGGGGCGCGTGAGCAGTACTTC.

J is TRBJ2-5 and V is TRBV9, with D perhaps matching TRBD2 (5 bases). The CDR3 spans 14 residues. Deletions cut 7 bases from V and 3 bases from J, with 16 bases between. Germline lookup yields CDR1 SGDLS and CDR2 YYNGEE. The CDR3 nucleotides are TGTGCCAGCTCTCCCCGGGGTGGAGAAGAGACCCAGTACTTC. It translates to CASSPRGGEETQYF.

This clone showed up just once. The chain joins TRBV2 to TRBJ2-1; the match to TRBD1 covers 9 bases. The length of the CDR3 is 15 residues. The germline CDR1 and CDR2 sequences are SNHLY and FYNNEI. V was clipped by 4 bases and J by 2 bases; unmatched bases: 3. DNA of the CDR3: TGTGCCAGCAGTGTGGGACAGGGCCCCTACAATGAGCAGTTCTTC. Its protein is CASSVGQGPYNEQFF.

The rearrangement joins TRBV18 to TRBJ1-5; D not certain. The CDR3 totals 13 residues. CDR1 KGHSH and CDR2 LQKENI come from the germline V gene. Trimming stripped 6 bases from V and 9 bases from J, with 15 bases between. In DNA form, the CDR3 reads TGTGCCAGCTCTCGCGGGGTCGAGGGGCCCCAGCATTTT. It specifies CASSRGVEGPQHF.

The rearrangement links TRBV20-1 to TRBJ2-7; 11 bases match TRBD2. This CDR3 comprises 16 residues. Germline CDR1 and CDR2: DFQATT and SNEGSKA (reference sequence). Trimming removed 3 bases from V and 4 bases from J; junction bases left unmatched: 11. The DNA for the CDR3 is TGCAGTGCTAGTGTACCCCCGACTAGCGGGGTTTACGAGCAGTACTTC. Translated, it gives CSASVPPTSGVYEQYF.